The 4 T cell receptor beta chains reported below all come from one sample, sequenced in a study of response to subunit inactivated influenza vaccine. TCRdb redid the calling of the RT-PCR reads with MiXCR, one entry per CDR3 protein. This table has about 530,000 distinct CDR3 sequences, about an eighth appearing once. Sequences were derived from PBMCs from blood, sampled roughly 6 weeks after vaccination. Every receptor here comes from a man in his fifties or sixties who received an inactivated influenza vaccine.

The chain links TRBV12-3 or TRBV12-4 to TRBJ1-6; the D gene is possibly TRBD1 (5 bases). V was clipped by 3 bases and J by 9 bases, with 15 bases between them. The CDR3 is made up of 15 amino acids. CDR3 bases: TGTGCCAGCAGTTTTGGCCGCGGGGCGCCTTCACCCCTCCACTTT. Its protein is CASSFGRGAPSPLHF.

V usage is TRBV5-5 and J usage is TRBJ1-4; 10 nucleotides align to TRBD1. This CDR3 is 15 amino acids long. Germline CDR1 reads SGHKS; CDR2 reads YYEKEE (reference sequence). V was pared by 3 bases and J by 8 bases, with 7 bases of the junction left unmatched. DNA for the CDR3: TGTGCCAGCAGCTCGACAGGGGGCAGTGGAGAAAAACTGTTTTTT. Its translation is CASSSTGGSGEKLFF.

This chain uses TRBV12-3 or TRBV12-4 with TRBJ1-3; D unclear. CDR3 length: 15 amino acids. The germline V and J ends were trimmed by 3 bases and 2 bases, with 11 bases remaining between them. The CDR3 loop reads CASSFNMGTGNTIYF. CDR3 nucleotide sequence: TGTGCCAGCAGTTTTAATATGGGGACTGGAAACACCATATATTTT.

The table lists this clonotype with a few counts. This chain connects TRBV30 to TRBJ1-2; D is undetermined. This CDR3 is built from 13 residues. Per the germline V gene, CDR1 is GTSNPN and CDR2 is SVGIG (reference sequence). Trimming pared 0 bases from V and 6 bases from J, leaving 11 bases between. The CDR3 loop is CAWSVPGKDGYTF. The CDR3 DNA is TGTGCCTGGAGTGTACCGGGGAAGGATGGCTACACCTTC.